Shown below are 19 T cell receptor beta chains from a single sample sequenced in a study of cytomegalovirus exposure and HLA in healthy donors. PCR was performed using 60 Vbeta and 13 Jbeta primers. Clones were read by immunoSEQ multiplex PCR, and TCRdb kept only the in-frame ones, dropping some. The data hold about 120,000 clones, with 80% observed a single time. Input material: PBMCs. The source of these receptors is a female donor in good health and CMV-seropositive.

This chain connects TRBV6-5 to TRBJ1-1; D is ambiguous. Trimming cost V 6 bases and J 7 bases, with 18 bases left between them. The CDR3 has 14 amino acids. CDR1 and CDR2 from the germline V gene are MNHEY and SVGAGI. The CDR3 here is CASSATPSGSEAFF. In nucleotides, the CDR3 is TGTGCCAGCAGCGCTACCCCTTCGGGGAGTGAAGCTTTCTTT.

The chain has TRBV5-4 and TRBJ2-3; TRBD1 might be the D (5 bases). V dropped 3 bases and J dropped 6 bases, with 17 bases sitting between them. This CDR3 contains 15 residues. Germline CDR1 and CDR2: SGHNT and YYREEE (reference sequence). The CDR3 protein is CASSSRQGHVDTQYF. CDR3 sequence (DNA): TGTGCCAGCAGCTCTCGGCAGGGTCATGTGGATACGCAGTATTTT.

J is TRBJ2-7 and V is TRBV9; D might be TRBD1 (5 bases). There are 15 residues in the CDR3. V lost 0 bases and J 3 bases, leaving 13 bases between the germline ends. Germline CDR1 and CDR2: SGDLS and YYNGEE. CDR3 in DNA: TGTGCCAGCAGCGTAGAGTTGGGGCAGGGCTACGAGCAGTACTTC. It yields the protein CASSVELGQGYEQYF.

The chain recombines TRBV5-4 with TRBJ1-2; 10 positions match TRBD1. CDR3 length: 14 residues. Unmatched junction bases numbered 3, after V lost 5 bases and J lost 2 bases. Germline V gene sequence: CDR1 SGHNT, CDR2 YYREEE (reference sequence). CDR3 residues: CASRPGQGNYGYTF. For the CDR3, the DNA is TGTGCCAGCAGACCGGGACAGGGGAACTATGGCTACACCTTC.

This chain links TRBV5-4 with TRBJ2-3; 8 bases fit TRBD2. The CDR3 has 15 amino acids. Germline values: CDR1 SGHNT, CDR2 YYREEE (reference sequence). J was trimmed by 0 bases and V by 4 bases; bases with no gene match: 4. The CDR3 sequence: CASSRGGVSTDTQYF. The CDR3 DNA reads TGTGCCAGCAGCCGGGGGGGAGTTAGCACAGATACGCAGTATTTT.

The chain employs TRBV25-1 and TRBJ2-1; D possibly corresponds to TRBD2 (7 bases). CDR1 is MGHDK and CDR2 is SYGVNS in the germline V gene. This CDR3 contains 16 residues. V was shortened by 1 base and J by 0 bases, with 10 bases between the two germline ends. In nucleotides, the CDR3 is TGTGCCAGCAGTGAATGGGGGGGGCGCTCCTACAATGAGCAGTTCTTC. This encodes CASSEWGGRSYNEQFF. The full variable domain, with the rest looked up from reference TRBV25-1 and TRBJ2-1, is EADIYQTPRYLVIGTGKKITLECSQTMGHDKMYWYQQDPGMELHLIHYSYGVNSTEKGDLSSESTVSRIRTEHFPLTLESARPSHTSQYLCASSEWGGRSYNEQFFGPGTRLTVL.

The gene calls are TRBV18 and TRBJ1-3; the D gene is possibly TRBD1 (5 bases). V was clipped by 2 bases and J by 0 bases, with 11 bases between them. Germline V gene sequence: CDR1 KGHSH, CDR2 LQKENI. The CDR3 runs 16 residues. The CDR3 sequence: CASSPISDSSGNTIYF. DNA for the CDR3: TGTGCCAGCTCACCAATAAGTGACAGCTCTGGAAACACCATATATTTT.

The CDR3, as DNA: TGTGCCAGCAGCTTGGGACAGGGGGATGGCTACACCTTC. Translation gives CASSLGQGDGYTF. V gene TRBV7-9 combines with J gene TRBJ1-2; 11 bases are shared with TRBD1. With 3 bases clipped from V and 6 bases from J, the junction kept 0 bases outside the gene matches. The germline CDR1 and CDR2 sequences are SEHNR and FQNEAQ (reference sequence). CDR3 size: 13 residues. The full variable domain, completed using reference TRBV7-9 and TRBJ1-2, is DTGVSQNPRHKITKRGQNVTFRCDPISEHNRLYWYRQTLGQGPEFLTYFQNEAQLEKSRLLSDRFSAERPKGSFSTLEIQRTEQGDSAMYLCASSLGQGDGYTFGSGTRLTVV.

The J gene is TRBJ1-1, the V gene TRBV6-1, with TRBD1 matching 8 bases. V shed 1 base and J 11 bases; nucleotides not matched to a gene: 9. Germline V lookup: CDR1 MNHNS, CDR2 SASEGT. The CDR3 contains 14 residues. This chain's CDR3 is CASSEGQAGGMAFF. CDR3 nucleotide sequence: TGTGCCAGCAGTGAAGGCCAGGCAGGGGGCATGGCTTTCTTT.

The V gene is TRBV27, the J gene TRBJ2-7; possibly TRBD1 for D (6 bases). Germline values: CDR1 MNHEY, CDR2 SMNVEV (reference sequence). Trimming removed 2 bases at V and 2 bases at J, with 10 bases between. This CDR3 has 14 amino acids. CDR3 region: CASSLKDRAYEQYF. CDR3 in DNA: TGTGCCAGCAGTTTAAAGGACAGAGCCTACGAGCAGTACTTC.

CDR3 amino acids: CASSSGTGTGNTIYF. CDR3 coding DNA: TGCGCCAGCAGCTCCGGGACAGGGACTGGAAACACCATATATTTT. The rearrangement uses TRBV5-1 and TRBJ1-3; 9 nucleotides agree with TRBD1. Germline V gene data show CDR1 as SGHRS and CDR2 as YFSETQ. This CDR3 region has 15 residues. The V segment lost 3 bases and the J segment 2 bases; nucleotides outside the gene matches: 3.

The V and J genes are TRBV7-9 and TRBJ2-3, with 7 bases that match TRBD2. Germline V gives CDR1 SEHNR, CDR2 FQNEAQ (reference sequence). Trimming removed 0 bases from V and 2 bases from J; junction bases left unmatched: 5. The CDR3 is made up of 16 amino acids. The CDR3 nucleotides are TGTGCCAGCAGCTTAGCGGTGAGCGGGGTCACAGATACGCAGTATTTT. It encodes CASSLAVSGVTDTQYF.

The chain uses TRBV4-2 and TRBJ1-6; D not certain. V lost 0 bases, J lost 10 bases, and 13 bases lay in between. The CDR3 has 15 residues. Germline V gene data show CDR1 as LGHNA and CDR2 as YNFKEQ. The CDR3 loop reads CASSQERGLGSPLHF. The CDR3 bases are TGTGCCAGCAGCCAAGAAAGAGGGCTAGGCTCACCCCTCCACTTT.

The chain carries TRBV5-1 and TRBJ2-6; D is perhaps TRBD2 (5 bases). Between the trimmed V and J ends, which lost 4 bases and 3 bases, there was a span of 14 bases. This CDR3 region has 16 residues. The V gene's germline CDR1 is SGHRS and CDR2 YFSETQ. CDR3 sequence: CASSRGQAGGANVLTF. CDR3 in DNA: TGCGCCAGCAGCCGCGGGCAAGCCGGTGGGGCCAACGTCCTGACTTTC.

This clone came up once. The gene calls are TRBV30 and TRBJ2-7, with 8 bases matching TRBD1. Losses at the gene ends were 5 bases for V and 6 bases for J; bases not matched to a gene: 9. Germline V lookup: CDR1 GTSNPN, CDR2 SVGIG (reference sequence). The CDR3 loop spans 13 amino acids. The CDR3 nucleotides read TGTGCCTGGCGCGGACAGGGACCATCCGAGCAGTACTTC. Its protein is CAWRGQGPSEQYF.

This clone was observed a single time. The chain links TRBV7-3 to TRBJ2-4, with 11 nucleotides matching TRBD2. The germline V gene has CDR1 SGHTA and CDR2 FQGTGA. V dropped 2 bases and J dropped 5; count of bases not matched to a gene: 17. The CDR3 consists of 20 residues. The CDR3 spells CASSLQPPQGSGGAQNIQYF. DNA for the CDR3: TGTGCCAGCAGCTTACAACCCCCTCAAGGTAGCGGGGGGGCTCAAAACATTCAGTACTTC.

The chain links TRBV19 to TRBJ2-2, with D maybe TRBD2 (6 bases). Trimming removed 0 bases from V and 4 bases from J, with 15 bases in between. The CDR3 totals 17 residues. In germline, CDR1 is LNHDA, CDR2 SQIVND (reference sequence). This CDR3 is CASSIDPGGLRTGELFF. In DNA form, the CDR3 reads TGTGCCAGTAGTATAGATCCTGGGGGACTGCGCACCGGGGAGCTGTTTTTT.

The chain carries TRBV7-9 and TRBJ2-7; the match to TRBD2 covers 14 bases. Germline V gene data show CDR1 as SEHNR and CDR2 as FQNEAQ (reference sequence). The CDR3 has 15 residues. V gave up 5 bases and J gave up 3 bases; unmatched junction bases: 3. CDR3 bases: TGTGCCAGCAGCGGACTAGCGGGGGGTGTCTACGAGCAGTACTTC. It yields the protein CASSGLAGGVYEQYF.

The rearrangement links TRBV29-1 to TRBJ1-5; tentative D call: TRBD1 (5 bases). The germline CDR1 and CDR2 sequences are SQVTM and ANQGSEA. This CDR3 spans 12 amino acids. Trimming removed 1 base from V and 7 bases from J, with 8 bases in between. The CDR3 DNA sequence: TGCAGCGTTGAAGTCCAGGGCCAGCCCCAGCATTTT. Translated, it gives CSVEVQGQPQHF.